Below are 15 T cell receptor beta chains sequenced from a single sample in a study of cytomegalovirus exposure and HLA in healthy donors. PCR primers comprised 60 Vbeta and 13 Jbeta primers. Measured with immunoSEQ multiplex PCR; TCRdb has only the in-frame clones, and not every one. The data contain approximately 150,000 clones, roughly 75% of them singletons. What was sequenced was PBMCs. Receptor source: a man younger than 30 in good health and CMV-seropositive.

This chain uses TRBV5-1 with TRBJ1-2; TRBD1 aligns across 9 bases. The CDR3 loop spans 14 amino acids. V was clipped by 3 bases and J by 5 bases; unmatched bases: 5. Germline V CDR1 and CDR2: SGHRS, YFSETQ. CDR3: CASSYIGQGYGYTF. CDR3 bases: TGCGCCAGCAGCTACATAGGACAGGGGTATGGCTACACCTTC.

CDR3 DNA: TGCAGCGTTGAATCTGTCAGGGGCTATGGCTACACCTTC. Amino acids: CSVESVRGYGYTF. The V and J genes are TRBV29-1 and TRBJ1-2; D perhaps matches TRBD1 (6 bases). The V and J ends lost 2 bases and 4 bases respectively, with 11 bases between them. The CDR3 totals 13 residues. Germline assignment: CDR1 SQVTM and CDR2 ANQGSEA.

V gene TRBV29-1 combines with J gene TRBJ1-3; 8 nucleotides match TRBD1. CDR3 size: 16 residues. Trimming at V came to 7 bases and at J to 2 bases, leaving 13 bases not matched to a gene. CDR1 is SQVTM, CDR2 ANQGSEA, per germline. CDR3 coding DNA: TGCAGCGCTCGGACAGGGAATTCAAGGACTGGAAACACCATATATTTT. Protein product: CSARTGNSRTGNTIYF.

The chain carries TRBV19 and TRBJ2-7; 8 nucleotides align to TRBD1. This CDR3 region has 15 residues. Germline lookup yields CDR1 LNHDA and CDR2 SQIVND (reference sequence). The V gene end was trimmed by 7 bases and the J gene end by 3 bases; junction bases not matched to a gene: 11. Here the CDR3 reads CASTLGRGPNYEQYF. CDR3 DNA sequence: TGTGCCAGTACTCTAGGCAGGGGGCCCAACTACGAGCAGTACTTC.

The chain carries TRBV19 and TRBJ2-5; 8 bases match TRBD2. J was trimmed by 4 bases and V by 2 bases; bases with no gene match: 0. There are 13 residues in the CDR3. Germline assignment: CDR1 LNHDA and CDR2 SQIVND (reference sequence). CDR3 DNA: TGTGCCAGTAGTATACTAGCGGGAGAGACCCAGTACTTC. Protein product: CASSILAGETQYF.

V usage is TRBV6-5 and J usage is TRBJ2-1; a weak D match, TRBD1 (7 bases). This CDR3 has 13 amino acids. Germline lookup yields CDR1 MNHEY and CDR2 SVGAGI. V shed 7 bases and J shed 8 bases, with 15 bases lying between them. In DNA form, the CDR3 reads TGTGCCAGCAAGATGGGCAGGGGGGATGAGCAGTTCTTC. Amino acids: CASKMGRGDEQFF.

The genes are TRBV4-1 and TRBJ2-7; weak D call: TRBD2 (6 bases). Germline V gives CDR1 MGHRA, CDR2 YSYEKL. This CDR3 contains 16 residues. Trimming shortened V by 5 bases and J by 6 bases, and 23 bases separated the two germline ends. In nucleotides, the CDR3 is TGCGCCAGCAGCGACCTAGGATTAGCGGAGGAAGGCGAGCAGTACTTC. Its translation is CASSDLGLAEEGEQYF.

The chain uses TRBV2 and TRBJ2-7, with 10 bases fitting TRBD1. V was pared by 6 bases and J by 2 bases, with 4 bases of the junction left unmatched. This CDR3 has 14 amino acids. Germline loops: CDR1 SNHLY, CDR2 FYNNEI. The CDR3 region has the DNA TGTGCCAGCAGCAACGGACAGGGGGCCTACGAGCAGTACTTC. This encodes CASSNGQGAYEQYF.

This sequence joins TRBV27 and TRBJ2-4, with no clear D. V gave up 4 bases and J gave up 6 bases, with 10 bases separating them. The CDR3 contains 13 residues. The germline CDR1 and CDR2 sequences are MNHEY and SMNVEV (reference sequence). The CDR3 DNA reads as TGTGCCAGCAGTTCCGCTATCATAAACATTCAGTACTTC. It yields the protein CASSSAIINIQYF.

The J gene is TRBJ2-7, the V gene TRBV6-1; the D gene is possibly TRBD1 (5 bases). With 4 bases removed from V and 7 bases from J, the gap between germline ends came to 14 bases. Germline V gene data show CDR1 as MNHNS and CDR2 as SASEGT. The CDR3 covers 13 residues. The CDR3 nucleotides read TGTGCCAGCAGTGTTGACCCCACAGGAGAGCAGTACTTC. This gives the protein CASSVDPTGEQYF.

This clone has more than one count but fewer than ten. The chain carries TRBV18 and TRBJ2-2; D is perhaps TRBD2 (5 bases). V shed 2 bases and J shed 4 bases, with 14 bases lying between them. This CDR3 has 16 residues. Germline CDR1 reads KGHSH; CDR2 reads LQKENI. This CDR3 is CASSPGSPVATGELFF. Written as DNA, the CDR3 is TGTGCCAGCTCACCAGGGAGTCCCGTCGCCACCGGGGAGCTGTTTTTT.

This rearrangement joins TRBV28 to TRBJ2-3, with unresolved D. V was cut by 5 bases and J by 1 base, with 7 bases left in between. The germline CDR1 and CDR2 sequences are MDHEN and SYDVKM. This CDR3 is built from 13 residues. In DNA form, the CDR3 reads TGTGCCAGCAGTATCCCTCGCACAGATACGCAGTATTTT. Translation: CASSIPRTDTQYF.

This clone was recorded only once. The chain recombines TRBV29-1 with TRBJ2-5; maybe TRBD1 (10 bases). Germline V gene sequence: CDR1 SQVTM, CDR2 ANQGSEA. The CDR3 totals 16 residues. V lost 5 bases, J lost 4 bases, and 23 bases lay in between. CDR3 residues: CSVRTGGGLASETQYF. The DNA for the CDR3 is TGCAGCGTTAGGACAGGGGGGGGACTAGCATCAGAGACCCAGTACTTC.

This clone has more than one count but fewer than ten. This chain uses TRBV19 with TRBJ2-3, with 7 bases lining up with TRBD1. CDR3 size: 15 residues. Germline CDR1 and CDR2: LNHDA and SQIVND (reference sequence). The V and J ends lost 5 bases and 2 bases, in that order; junction bases with no gene match: 7. The DNA for the CDR3 is TGTGCCAGTAGTTCTCCGGGACAGATCACAGATACGCAGTATTTT. This codes for CASSSPGQITDTQYF.

J is TRBJ2-1 and V is TRBV29-1; D is ambiguous. With 4 bases removed from V and 1 base from J, the gap between germline ends came to 11 bases. This CDR3 is 14 amino acids long. Germline V gene lookup returns CDR1 SQVTM and CDR2 ANQGSEA. CDR3 bases: TGCAGCGTTGGACGGAGCCGGTCCTACAATGAGCAGTTCTTC. Protein product: CSVGRSRSYNEQFF.